Listed here are 27 T cell receptor beta chains from one sample, sequenced in a study of blood T cells in healthy people across ages. PCR was performed a second time for about 6 to 12 cycles using a sample-barcoded 5' primer and a J-beta primer mix. From the 5' RACE reads, TCRdb called clonotypes with MiXCR, one entry per CDR3 protein. The sample yields 1.5 million to 2 million distinct CDR3 sequences, approximately 28% seen once. Sequenced input: blood. The receptors derive from a woman aged 25 to 39 in good health.

This clonotype occurred a few times. The V gene is TRBV7-2, the J gene TRBJ2-4; 13 bases match TRBD2. J was trimmed by 7 bases and V by 5 bases; bases with no gene match: 17. Germline assignment: CDR1 SGHTA and CDR2 FQGNSA. The CDR3 covers 19 residues. For the CDR3, the DNA is TGTGCCAGCAGCCAAGACAGGGGCGGAGGACTAGCGGGGGTGAACATTCAGTACTTC. Translated: CASSQDRGGGLAGVNIQYF.

Turning to this clonotype: This may be a read error, as it is one base from a much larger clone. The chain recombines TRBV29-1 with TRBJ2-3; a weak D match, TRBD2 (6 bases). V lost 0 bases and J 1 base, leaving 14 bases between the germline ends. This CDR3 contains 16 residues. Germline loops: CDR1 SQVTM, CDR2 ANQGSEA. The CDR3 region has the DNA TGCAGCGTTGAAGATCGAGGAGGGAAAGGCACAGATACGCAGTATTTT. Amino acids: CSVEDRGGKGTDTQYF.

In its sample, this clonotype was seen a few times. The rearrangement links TRBV7-2 to TRBJ1-5; D not certain. CDR1 is SGHTA, CDR2 FQGNSA, per germline. V was clipped by 3 bases and J by 5 bases, with 8 bases between them. CDR3 length equals 13 residues. CDR3 nucleotides: TGTGCCAGCAGCTTTATCGTCTATCAGCCCCAGCATTTT. This encodes CASSFIVYQPQHF. Combining the CDR3 with reference TRBV7-2 and TRBJ1-5 gives the whole variable domain GAGVSQSPSNKVTEKGKDVELRCDPISGHTALYWYRQSLGQGLEFLIYFQGNSAPDKSGLPSDRFSAERTGGSVSTLTIQRTQQEDSAVYLCASSFIVYQPQHFGDGTRLSIL.

This clonotype turned up a few times. V and J are TRBV18 and TRBJ2-7, with D possibly matching TRBD2 (5 bases). Trimming cost V 1 base and J 6 bases, with 10 bases left between them. The germline gives CDR1 KGHSH, CDR2 LQKENI. The CDR3 spans 13 residues. This CDR3 is CASSPLNGGEQYF. CDR3 coding DNA: TGTGCCAGCTCACCACTTAATGGAGGCGAGCAGTACTTC.

The rearrangement uses TRBV7-2 and TRBJ2-7; D may be TRBD1 (5 bases). This CDR3 comprises 15 residues. V gave up 6 bases and J gave up 5 bases, with 20 bases separating them. Germline V gives CDR1 SGHTA, CDR2 FQGNSA. For the CDR3, the DNA is TGTGCCAGCAGAGAAAGGGGTGTTGGTTCGGACGAGCAGTACTTC. The encoded protein is CASRERGVGSDEQYF.

This clonotype was seen more than once but under ten times. The gene calls are TRBV12-3 or TRBV12-4 and TRBJ2-4, with 10 bases identical to TRBD1. The DNA end lines up better with TRBJ2-7; the J call may be wrong. The CDR3 length is 14 residues. The CDR3 spells CASTGTGEADEQYF. CDR3 coding DNA: TGTGCCAGCACCGGGACAGGGGAGGCTGACGAGCAGTACTTC.

This sequence joins TRBV6-2 or TRBV6-3 and TRBJ1-5; D is unclear. The CDR3 is made up of 13 amino acids. CDR1 and CDR2 (germline): MNHEY, SVGEGT. Trimming shortened V by 6 bases and J by 0 bases, and 6 bases separated the two germline ends. The CDR3 here is CASRFSSNQPQHF. The CDR3 DNA sequence: TGTGCCAGCAGGTTCTCTAGCAATCAGCCCCAGCATTTT.

The rearrangement uses TRBV7-2 and TRBJ2-1; 9 nucleotides match TRBD1. Germline CDR1 reads SGHTA; CDR2 reads FQGNSA. This CDR3 contains 14 residues. Losses at the gene ends were 5 bases for V and 9 bases for J; bases not matched to a gene: 8. The DNA for the CDR3 is TGTGCCAGCAGCAACGACAGGGGGAAAGGTGAGCAGTTCTTC. Translated: CASSNDRGKGEQFF.

The CDR3: CATRAGGDNEQFF. The CDR3, as DNA: TGTGCCACCAGGGCAGGGGGTGACAATGAGCAGTTCTTC. This chain links TRBV24-1 with TRBJ2-1, with 7 nucleotides matching TRBD1. This CDR3 has 13 amino acids. In germline, CDR1 is KGHDR, CDR2 SFDVKD. Trimming removed 7 bases from V and 5 bases from J; junction bases left unmatched: 4.

The CDR3 spells CASSQESNYGYTF. The CDR3, as DNA: TGTGCCAGCAGCCAGGAATCTAACTATGGCTACACCTTC. The genes are TRBV7-2 and TRBJ1-2, with D unresolved. The V and J ends lost 5 bases and 0 bases respectively, with 7 bases between them. The CDR3 is 13 residues long. Germline loops: CDR1 SGHTA, CDR2 FQGNSA.

The rearrangement uses TRBV11-2 and TRBJ2-3, with D possibly TRBD2 on 5 matching bases. Germline CDR1 SGHAT, CDR2 FQNNGV. Trimming took 5 bases from V and 2 from J, leaving 11 bases between them. This CDR3 has 14 residues. The CDR3 sequence: CASSPSADTDTQYF. Written as DNA, the CDR3 is TGTGCCAGCAGCCCCTCAGCGGACACAGATACGCAGTATTTT.

The CDR3 DNA reads TGTGCCAGCAGGGGCCGAGGGGCTAATGAAAAACTGTTTTTT. It is translated as CASRGRGANEKLFF. The chain links TRBV27 to TRBJ1-4; tentative D call: TRBD1 (5 bases). This CDR3 region has 14 residues. Germline CDR1 reads MNHEY; CDR2 reads SMNVEV (reference sequence). The V and J ends lost 6 bases and 3 bases respectively, with 11 bases between them.

The V gene is TRBV6-6, the J gene TRBJ2-5; D perhaps matches TRBD2 (5 bases). Deletions cut 3 bases from V and 5 bases from J, with 10 bases between. CDR3 length equals 13 residues. Germline CDR1 and CDR2: MNHNY and SVGAGI (reference sequence). This CDR3 reads CASSYGADETQYF. DNA for the CDR3: TGTGCCAGCAGTTATGGAGCGGATGAGACCCAGTACTTC.

As to this clonotype: A junction end diverges from the germline sequence, so it may reflect a read error. The chain employs TRBV5-5 and TRBJ2-7; 7 nucleotides line up with TRBD1. The CDR3 is 14 amino acids. Germline V CDR1 and CDR2: SGHKS, YYEKEE (reference sequence). CDR3: CAGSFTQGPYEQYF. The CDR3 bases are TGTGCCGGCAGCTTCACACAGGGGCCCTACGAGCAGTACTTC.

The sample holds one count of this clonotype. The junction departs from germline at one end; a sequencing error may be responsible. V and J are TRBV12-3 or TRBV12-4 and TRBJ2-3; TRBD2 aligns across 8 bases. The CDR3 loop spans 15 amino acids. The CDR3 DNA reads TGTGCCAGCAGCGGAGGAAGCGGGAGTACAGATGCGCAGTATTTT. Its translation: CASSGGSGSTDAQYF.

This clonotype was detected only a few times. The chain joins TRBV12-3 or TRBV12-4 to TRBJ2-3; TRBD1 agrees at 12 bases. The ends lost 5 bases at V and 7 bases at J; junction bases unmatched: 13. This CDR3 comprises 17 residues. DNA of the CDR3: TGTGCCAGCAGTCGCCCCGCTGGGACAGGGGGCGCGAATACGCAGTATTTT. Its protein is CASSRPAGTGGANTQYF.

This clonotype was counted only a few times. J is TRBJ1-2 and V is TRBV7-9, with no clear D. There are 11 residues in the CDR3. V was pared by 8 bases and J by 3 bases, with 7 bases between. Germline-derived CDR1 and CDR2 are SEHNR and FQNEAQ (reference sequence). CDR3 loop: CASWAYYGYTF. Written as DNA, the CDR3 is TGTGCCAGCTGGGCCTACTATGGCTACACCTTC.

The rearrangement uses TRBV12-3 or TRBV12-4 and TRBJ2-1; D call uncertain. Trimming cost V 5 bases and J 10 bases, with 15 bases left between them. This CDR3 spans 13 amino acids. The CDR3 sequence is CASSPPQIYEQFF. As DNA, the CDR3 is TGTGCCAGCAGTCCCCCCCAAATATACGAGCAGTTCTTC.

This CDR3 is CSASMGYDGYTF. DNA for the CDR3: TGCAGTGCTAGTATGGGGTACGATGGCTACACCTTC. The chain employs TRBV20-1 and TRBJ1-2, with unresolved D. The CDR3 has 12 residues. V was shortened by 3 bases and J by 6 bases, with 11 bases between the two germline ends. Germline V gene lookup returns CDR1 DFQATT and CDR2 SNEGSKA (reference sequence).

V is TRBV6-5 and J is TRBJ2-1, with 10 bases lining up with TRBD1. V lost 6 bases and J lost 7; bases outside the gene matches: 3. The germline gives CDR1 MNHEY, CDR2 SVGAGI. This CDR3 comprises 13 residues. CDR3 region: CASRDRGENEQFF. CDR3 nucleotides: TGTGCCAGCAGGGACAGGGGGGAGAATGAGCAGTTCTTC.

The chain carries TRBV28 and TRBJ1-1; the match to TRBD1 covers 9 bases. Germline trimming cut 7 bases from V and 4 bases from J; bases unmatched to any gene: 16. The germline V gene encodes CDR1 MDHEN and CDR2 SYDVKM. The CDR3 contains 17 residues. As DNA, the CDR3 is TGTGCCAGCACCTCCCCCCTGGGGACAGGGAGGGGCACTGAAGCTTTCTTT. It yields the protein CASTSPLGTGRGTEAFF.

This chain links TRBV5-1 with TRBJ2-7; 10 nucleotides match TRBD2. The CDR3 is 15 amino acids. V was clipped by 0 bases and J by 5 bases; unmatched bases: 5. Germline-derived CDR1 and CDR2 are SGHRS and YFSETQ. Here the CDR3 reads CASSLVLAGADEQYF. CDR3 in DNA: TGCGCCAGCAGCTTGGTTCTAGCGGGGGCCGACGAGCAGTACTTC. The full variable domain, rest sourced from reference TRBV5-1 and TRBJ2-7, is KAGVTQTPRYLIKTRGQQVTLSCSPISGHRSVSWYQQTPGQGLQFLFEYFSETQRNKGNFPGRFSGRQFSNSRSEMNVSTLELGDSALYLCASSLVLAGADEQYFGPGTRLTVT.

A word on this clonotype: This may arise from a read error, as a much more abundant clone is one base away. The rearrangement links TRBV29-1 to TRBJ2-1; TRBD2 matches 7 bases. Germline V gene sequence: CDR1 SQVTM, CDR2 ANQGSEA. The CDR3 is made up of 15 amino acids. The CDR3 nucleotides are TGCAGTGGCGTCCTGGGAGGGAGCTCCTCCAATGAGCAGTTCTTC. Its translation is CSGVLGGSSSNEQFF.

This clonotype was detected a few times. The chain recombines TRBV27 with TRBJ2-7; TRBD1 matches 8 bases. The CDR3 runs 15 residues. V shed 5 bases and J 5 bases; nucleotides not matched to a gene: 11. The germline V gene encodes CDR1 MNHEY and CDR2 SMNVEV (reference sequence). The CDR3 region has the DNA TGTGCCAGCAGTAGAACCGGGACAGGTTCACACGAGCAGTACTTC. This codes for CASSRTGTGSHEQYF.

This clonotype was recorded at least ten times. The chain joins TRBV12-3 or TRBV12-4 to TRBJ2-5; TRBD1 is a possible D gene (5 bases). This CDR3 region has 13 residues. V lost 6 bases, J lost 4 bases, and 12 bases lay in between. CDR3 sequence (DNA): TGTGCCAGCAGCTTAAGGGGTGGAGAGACCCAGTACTTC. Residues: CASSLRGGETQYF.

This sequence joins TRBV5-1 and TRBJ2-1; 13 bases line up with TRBD2. CDR1 and CDR2 (germline): SGHRS, YFSETQ. After removal of 3 bases from V and 0 bases from J, the junction contained 6 bases not matched to a gene. The CDR3 spans 18 residues. CDR3 DNA sequence: TGCGCCAGCAGCTCGACTAGCGGGAGGATGAGCTCCTACAATGAGCAGTTCTTC. Its protein is CASSSTSGRMSSYNEQFF.

The chain employs TRBV5-1 and TRBJ1-2; D not certain. The germline V gene encodes CDR1 SGHRS and CDR2 YFSETQ. V was shortened by 1 base and J by 1 base, with 11 bases between the two germline ends. CDR3 length equals 15 residues. For the CDR3, the DNA is TGCGCCAGCAGCTTGCGGTGGGAAAGTAACTATGGCTACACCTTC. Its translation is CASSLRWESNYGYTF.